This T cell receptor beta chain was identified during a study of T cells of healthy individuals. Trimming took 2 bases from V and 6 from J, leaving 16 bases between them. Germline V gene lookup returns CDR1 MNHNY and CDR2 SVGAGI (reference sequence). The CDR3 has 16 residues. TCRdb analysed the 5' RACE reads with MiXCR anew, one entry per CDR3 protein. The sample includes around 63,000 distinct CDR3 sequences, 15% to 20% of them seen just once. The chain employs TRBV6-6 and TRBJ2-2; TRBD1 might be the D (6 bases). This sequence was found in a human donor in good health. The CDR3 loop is CASSYLTGTYPGELFF. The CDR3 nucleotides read TGTGCCAGCAGTTACCTGACCGGGACATACCCCGGGGAGCTGTTTTTT.